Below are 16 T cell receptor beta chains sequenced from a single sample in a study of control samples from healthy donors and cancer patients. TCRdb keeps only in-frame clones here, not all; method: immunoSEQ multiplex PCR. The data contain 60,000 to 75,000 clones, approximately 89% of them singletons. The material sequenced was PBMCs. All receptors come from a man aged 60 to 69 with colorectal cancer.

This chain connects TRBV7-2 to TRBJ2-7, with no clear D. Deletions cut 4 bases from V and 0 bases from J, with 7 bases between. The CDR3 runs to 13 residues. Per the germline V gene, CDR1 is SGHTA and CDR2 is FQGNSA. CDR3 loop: CASSSPLSYEQYF. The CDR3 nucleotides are TGTGCCAGCAGCTCCCCTCTCTCCTACGAGCAGTACTTC.

CDR3: CASSQGRVPGNTIYF. The CDR3 DNA reads TGTGCCAGCAGCCAAGGGCGGGTTCCTGGAAACACCATATATTTT. The rearrangement joins TRBV3-1 (or the pseudogene TRBV3-2) to TRBJ1-3; D remains unclear. Trimming left V 1 base short and J 2 bases short, with 9 bases between. Germline CDR1 is LGHDT and CDR2 is YNNKEL (reference sequence). This CDR3 region has 15 residues.

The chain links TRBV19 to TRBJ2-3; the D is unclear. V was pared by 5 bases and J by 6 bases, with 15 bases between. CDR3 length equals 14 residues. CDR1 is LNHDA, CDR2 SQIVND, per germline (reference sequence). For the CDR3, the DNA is TGTGCCAGTAGTCCGGACCCCGCCGGTGATACGCAGTATTTT. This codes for CASSPDPAGDTQYF.

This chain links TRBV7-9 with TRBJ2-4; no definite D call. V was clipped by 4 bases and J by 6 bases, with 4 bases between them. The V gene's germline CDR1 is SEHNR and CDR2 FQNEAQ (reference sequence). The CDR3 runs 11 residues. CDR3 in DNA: TGTGCCAGCAGCTCCTCAAACATTCAGTACTTC. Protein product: CASSSSNIQYF.

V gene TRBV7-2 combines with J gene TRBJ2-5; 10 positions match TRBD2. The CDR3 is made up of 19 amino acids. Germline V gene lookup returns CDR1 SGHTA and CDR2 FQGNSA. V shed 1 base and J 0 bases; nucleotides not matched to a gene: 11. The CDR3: CASSLGVLAGAPYQETQYF. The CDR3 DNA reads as TGTGCCAGCAGCTTAGGCGTTCTAGCGGGGGCCCCGTACCAAGAGACCCAGTACTTC. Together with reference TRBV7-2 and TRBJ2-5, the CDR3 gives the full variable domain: GAGVSQSPSNKVTEKGKDVELRCDPISGHTALYWYRQSLGQGLEFLIYFQGNSAPDKSGLPSDRFSAERTGGSVSTLTIQRTQQEDSAVYLCASSLGVLAGAPYQETQYFGPGTRLLVL.

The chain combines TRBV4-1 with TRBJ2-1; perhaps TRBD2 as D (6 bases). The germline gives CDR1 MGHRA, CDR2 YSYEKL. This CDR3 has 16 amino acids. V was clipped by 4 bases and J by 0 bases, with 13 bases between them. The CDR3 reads CASSRTKESSYNEQFF. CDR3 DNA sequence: TGCGCCAGCAGCCGGACTAAAGAGAGCTCCTACAATGAGCAGTTCTTC.

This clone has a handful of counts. The CDR3 loop reads CATSLRGIGDGYTF. The DNA of the CDR3 is TGTGCCACCTCCCTGAGGGGTATAGGTGACGGCTACACCTTC. The chain links TRBV2 to TRBJ1-2; perhaps TRBD1 as D (5 bases). Germline V gene data show CDR1 as SNHLY and CDR2 as FYNNEI. The CDR3 runs 14 residues. V was cut by 10 bases and J by 8 bases, with 23 bases left in between.

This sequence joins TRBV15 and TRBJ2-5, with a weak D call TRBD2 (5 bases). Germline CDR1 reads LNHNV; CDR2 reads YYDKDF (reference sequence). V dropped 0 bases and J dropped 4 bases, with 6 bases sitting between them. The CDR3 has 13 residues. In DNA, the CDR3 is TGTGCCACCAGCAGAGATCGGGGAGAGACCCAGTACTTC. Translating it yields CATSRDRGETQYF.

CDR3 coding DNA: TGTGCCATCAGTGAGAAGGGAGACTACAATGAGCAGTTCTTC. Residues: CAISEKGDYNEQFF. The V and J genes are TRBV10-3 and TRBJ2-1, with TRBD2 as a possible D gene (5 bases). V was clipped by 2 bases and J by 3 bases, with 8 bases between them. The V gene's germline CDR1 is ENHRY and CDR2 SYGVKD. The CDR3 has 14 residues.

The CDR3 protein is CASRKQSSNYGYTF. Written as DNA, the CDR3 is TGTGCCAGTAGGAAACAGAGTTCTAACTATGGCTACACCTTC. The rearrangement links TRBV19 to TRBJ1-2; no firm D call. The CDR3 consists of 14 residues. Germline CDR1 and CDR2: LNHDA and SQIVND (reference sequence). Trimming shortened V by 6 bases and J by 0 bases, and 11 bases separated the two germline ends.

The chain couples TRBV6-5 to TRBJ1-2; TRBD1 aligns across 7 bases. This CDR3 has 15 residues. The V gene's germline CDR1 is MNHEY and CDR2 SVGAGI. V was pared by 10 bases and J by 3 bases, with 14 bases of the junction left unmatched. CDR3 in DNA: TGTGCCACCGCTCCTCGACAGGGCCTCGACTATGGCTACACCTTC. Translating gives CATAPRQGLDYGYTF.

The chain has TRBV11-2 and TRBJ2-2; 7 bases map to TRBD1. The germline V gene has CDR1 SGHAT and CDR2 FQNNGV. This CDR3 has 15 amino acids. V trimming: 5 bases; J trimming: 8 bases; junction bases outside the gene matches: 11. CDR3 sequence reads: CASSHTGTAAGELFF. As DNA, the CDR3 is TGTGCCAGCAGCCATACCGGGACAGCTGCGGGGGAGCTGTTTTTT.

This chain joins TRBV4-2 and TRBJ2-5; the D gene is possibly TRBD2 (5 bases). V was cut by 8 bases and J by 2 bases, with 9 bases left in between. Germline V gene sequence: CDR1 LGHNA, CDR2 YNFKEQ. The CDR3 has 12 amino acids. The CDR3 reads CASRRGQETQYF. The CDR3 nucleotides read TGTGCCAGCCGCCGGGGACAAGAGACCCAGTACTTC.

CDR3 DNA sequence: TGTGCCAGCAGCGTAGGGGGGGCCGGTGCCTACAATGAGCAGTTCTTC. It is translated as CASSVGGAGAYNEQFF. The chain couples TRBV9 to TRBJ2-1; TRBD1 or TRBD2 may be the D gene (6 bases each). Germline CDR1 SGDLS, CDR2 YYNGEE. With 0 bases removed from V and 2 bases from J, the gap between germline ends came to 12 bases. The CDR3 sequence is 16 residues long.

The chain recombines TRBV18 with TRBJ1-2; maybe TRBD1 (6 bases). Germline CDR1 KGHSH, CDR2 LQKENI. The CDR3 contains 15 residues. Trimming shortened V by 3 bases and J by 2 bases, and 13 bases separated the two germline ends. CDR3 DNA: TGTGCCAGCTCACCGACGGACAGTCCCAACTATGGCTACACCTTC. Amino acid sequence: CASSPTDSPNYGYTF.

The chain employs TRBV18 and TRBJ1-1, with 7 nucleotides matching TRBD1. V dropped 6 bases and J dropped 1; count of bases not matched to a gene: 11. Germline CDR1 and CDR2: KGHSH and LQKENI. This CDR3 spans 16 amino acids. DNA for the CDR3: TGTGCCAGCTCCCCCGCCTCAGGGGGGGGGAACACTGAAGCTTTCTTT. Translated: CASSPASGGGNTEAFF.